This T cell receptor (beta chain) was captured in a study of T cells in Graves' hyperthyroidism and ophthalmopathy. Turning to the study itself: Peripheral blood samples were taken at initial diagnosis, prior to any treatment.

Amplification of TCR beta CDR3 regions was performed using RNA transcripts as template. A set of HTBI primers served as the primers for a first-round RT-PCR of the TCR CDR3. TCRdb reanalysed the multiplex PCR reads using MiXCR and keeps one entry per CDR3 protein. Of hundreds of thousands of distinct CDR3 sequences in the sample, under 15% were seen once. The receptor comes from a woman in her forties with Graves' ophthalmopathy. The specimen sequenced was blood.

The CDR3 DNA reads as TGTGCCAGCAGGGTGGAAGGGACAGCGGGATCCACCGGGGAGCTGTTTTTT. Its protein product is CASRVEGTAGSTGELFF. This chain connects TRBV4-2 to TRBJ2-2; tentatively, D is TRBD1 or TRBD2 (7 bases each). Looked up from germline, CDR1 is LGHNA and CDR2 is YNFKEQ. The germline V and J ends were trimmed by 6 bases and 4 bases, with 21 bases remaining between them. This CDR3 spans 17 amino acids.